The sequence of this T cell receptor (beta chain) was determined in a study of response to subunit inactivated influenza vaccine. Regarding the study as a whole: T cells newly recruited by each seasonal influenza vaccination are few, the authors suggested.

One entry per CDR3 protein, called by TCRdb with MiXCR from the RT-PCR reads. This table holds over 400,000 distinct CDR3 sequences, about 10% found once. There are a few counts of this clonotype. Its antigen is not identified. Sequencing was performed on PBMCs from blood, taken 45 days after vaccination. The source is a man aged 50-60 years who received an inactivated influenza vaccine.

The CDR3 reads CASSVGTGGSYNEQFF. The DNA of the CDR3 is TGTGCCAGCAGCGTTGGGACAGGAGGTTCTTACAATGAGCAGTTCTTC. The V call is TRBV9, the J call TRBJ2-1, with TRBD1 identical over 8 bases. The CDR3 runs 16 residues. Germline CDR1 and CDR2: SGDLS and YYNGEE. The V gene end was trimmed by 2 bases and the J gene end by 4 bases; junction bases not matched to a gene: 8.